The clone carrying this T cell receptor (beta chain) came up a few times. Its antigen is not identified. The length of the CDR3 is 15 residues. Germline V CDR1 and CDR2: DFQATT, SNEGSKA (reference sequence). Losses at the gene ends were 1 base for V and 3 bases for J; bases not matched to a gene: 7. A second PCR of roughly 7 to 11 cycles used a sample-barcoded 5' primer and a J-beta primer mix. TCRdb fed the 5' RACE reads into MiXCR, producing one record per CDR3 protein. The sample gives 780,000 or so distinct CDR3 sequences, roughly 53% of which show up once; about 38% is in the top ten. The data derive from a study of blood T cells in healthy people across ages. Study-level findings and limits: The unknown donor CMV status may have confounded expanded clonotype changes. When set beside aged donors, long-lived donors presented more naive CD4+ cells and higher diversity. The recorded TCR beta diversity per million T cells decreased in a roughly linear manner with age.

The chain has TRBV20-1 and TRBJ2-3, with 7 bases aligning to TRBD2. Sequenced material: blood. The TCR comes from a man at least 80 years old in good health. The CDR3 sequence is CSARGPSGLTDTQYF. DNA of the CDR3: TGCAGTGCTAGAGGGCCTAGCGGACTGACAGATACGCAGTATTTT.